A single sample gave rise to the 25 T cell receptor beta chains below, sequenced in a study of blood T cell repertoires in COVID-19. The protocol was immunoSEQ multiplex PCR, while the TCRdb copy is restricted to in-frame clones and leaves out a portion. Among 350,000 or so clones, 88% were seen once, and the ten largest hold approximately 0.97%. Sequences were obtained from PBMCs or T cells enriched from blood (not recorded which). The source of these receptors is a woman in her 30s who had been exposed to COVID-19.

This clone showed up just once. The chain has TRBV10-3 and TRBJ2-3; D remains ambiguous. The CDR3 has 14 residues. Deletions cut 2 bases from V and 1 base from J, with 7 bases between. CDR1 is ENHRY and CDR2 is SYGVKD in the germline V gene. CDR3 nucleotides: TGTGCCATCAGTGAGGGTGGAGGCACAGATACGCAGTATTTT. The encoded protein is CAISEGGGTDTQYF.

This CDR3 is CASSPLGQGAYEQYF. CDR3 bases: TGTGCCAGCAGCCCGTTGGGACAGGGGGCCTACGAGCAGTACTTC. The V and J genes are TRBV11-3 and TRBJ2-7; 11 bases are shared with TRBD1. The CDR3 spans 15 residues. After removal of 5 bases from V and 2 bases from J, the junction contained 5 bases not matched to a gene. CDR1 and CDR2 (germline): SGHNT, YENEEA.

The genes are TRBV28 and TRBJ2-7; TRBD2 agrees at 7 bases. Losses at the gene ends were 6 bases for V and 2 bases for J; bases not matched to a gene: 10. The germline gives CDR1 MDHEN, CDR2 SYDVKM. This CDR3 comprises 15 residues. CDR3 sequence reads: CASSRGRGAAYEQYF. The CDR3, as DNA: TGTGCCAGCAGCCGGGGGAGGGGAGCAGCCTACGAGCAGTACTTC.

The chain carries TRBV19 and TRBJ2-7, with D maybe TRBD2 (6 bases). The CDR3 runs 13 residues. Trimming cost V 6 bases and J 2 bases, with 11 bases left between them. Germline V gene sequence: CDR1 LNHDA, CDR2 SQIVND (reference sequence). CDR3 bases: TGTGCCAGTAGGGGACTCCTCGCCTACGAGCAGTACTTC. This translates into CASRGLLAYEQYF.

The chain is built from TRBV9 and TRBJ2-1; 8 bases map to TRBD1. The length of the CDR3 is 16 residues. Germline V gives CDR1 SGDLS, CDR2 YYNGEE. Trimming took 0 bases from V and 6 from J; bases not matched to a gene: 8. The CDR3: CASSVGGGQGGNEQFF. For the CDR3, the DNA is TGTGCCAGCAGCGTAGGAGGCGGACAGGGTGGCAATGAGCAGTTCTTC.

The genes are TRBV28 and TRBJ1-6; 10 bases fit TRBD1. CDR1 and CDR2 (germline): MDHEN, SYDVKM. This CDR3 comprises 16 residues. V gave up 7 bases and J gave up 8 bases; unmatched junction bases: 11. The CDR3 protein is CASNTGSGQGYSPLHF. As DNA, the CDR3 is TGTGCCAGCAACACGGGTTCGGGACAGGGGTATTCACCCCTCCACTTT.

The chain is built from TRBV5-6 and TRBJ1-1, with a possible D match to TRBD1 (6 bases). Germline V CDR1 and CDR2: SGHDT, YYEEEE. The CDR3 contains 14 residues. Trimming shortened V by 5 bases and J by 7 bases, and 18 bases separated the two germline ends. CDR3 DNA sequence: TGTGCCAGCAGGGGGGGGGCCACGCACCTTGAAGCTTTCTTT. It translates to CASRGGATHLEAFF.

The V call is TRBV27, the J call TRBJ1-2; TRBD1 might be the D (5 bases). In germline, CDR1 is MNHEY, CDR2 SMNVEV (reference sequence). There are 18 residues in the CDR3. Deletions cut 2 bases from V and 4 bases from J, with 23 bases between. The CDR3: CASSLRGPGPRGSYGYTF. CDR3 nucleotides: TGTGCCAGCAGTTTAAGGGGACCGGGCCCTCGGGGGAGCTATGGCTACACCTTC.

This chain joins TRBV9 and TRBJ2-1, with 7 bases that match TRBD1. The CDR3 length is 15 residues. V lost 4 bases, J lost 8 bases, and 12 bases stayed unmatched. Germline values: CDR1 SGDLS, CDR2 YYNGEE. CDR3 nucleotides: TGTGCCAGCAGCACTACCGGGACAGAAGTCCATGAGCAGTTCTTC. It yields the protein CASSTTGTEVHEQFF.

The chain carries TRBV3-1 (or the pseudogene TRBV3-2) and TRBJ1-2; D unclear. Germline V gene lookup returns CDR1 LGHDT and CDR2 YNNKEL (reference sequence). The CDR3 has 14 amino acids. Trimming took 4 bases from V and 4 from J, leaving 13 bases between them. The CDR3 coding sequence is TGTGCCAGCAGCCTCCTTAACTTCTTCTATGGCTACACCTTC. It encodes CASSLLNFFYGYTF.

The chain uses TRBV28 and TRBJ2-5, with a weak D call TRBD1 (5 bases). The CDR3 is 16 residues long. Germline V CDR1 and CDR2: MDHEN, SYDVKM. Between the trimmed V and J ends, which lost 5 bases and 1 base, there was a span of 17 bases. The CDR3 DNA reads as TGTGCCAGCAGTGCCCCAGGAACAGGCCCCCAAGAGACCCAGTACTTC. Translating gives CASSAPGTGPQETQYF.

V is TRBV28 and J is TRBJ1-5; the match to TRBD1 covers 11 bases. V lost 7 bases to trimming and J lost 2 bases; unmatched junction nucleotides: 13. Germline V gene data show CDR1 as MDHEN and CDR2 as SYDVKM. This CDR3 is built from 18 residues. CDR3 DNA sequence: TGTGCCAGCACTCGCCCGGGACAGGGGGTGCTCGGCAATCAGCCCCAGCATTTT. This codes for CASTRPGQGVLGNQPQHF.

The chain recombines TRBV7-7 with TRBJ2-3; 7 positions match TRBD2. The V gene end was trimmed by 2 bases and the J gene end by 4 bases; junction bases not matched to a gene: 6. CDR1 and CDR2 (germline): SSHAT, FNYEAQ (reference sequence). The CDR3 consists of 15 residues. CDR3 amino acids: CASSLTSVWADTQYF. The CDR3 region has the DNA TGTGCCAGCAGCTTAACTAGCGTTTGGGCAGATACGCAGTATTTT.

The rearrangement joins TRBV18 to TRBJ2-7; 7 nucleotides agree with TRBD1. CDR1 KGHSH and CDR2 LQKENI come from the germline V gene. This CDR3 has 16 amino acids. Losses at the gene ends were 0 bases for V and 0 bases for J; bases not matched to a gene: 5. CDR3 loop: CASSPPTGWSSYEQYF. Written as DNA, the CDR3 is TGTGCCAGCTCACCACCGACAGGGTGGAGCTCCTACGAGCAGTACTTC.

This rearrangement joins TRBV5-1 to TRBJ1-4, with no clear D. The CDR3 extends over 14 amino acids. The V gene lost 5 bases and the J gene lost 4 bases, with 12 bases spanning the gap. The germline gives CDR1 SGHRS, CDR2 YFSETQ. The CDR3, as DNA: TGCGCCAGCAGGGGCCAAGCAAGTAATGAAAAACTGTTTTTT. It is translated as CASRGQASNEKLFF.

This clone was picked up a small number of times. The rearrangement joins TRBV5-1 to TRBJ2-7, with D possibly being TRBD1 (5 bases). In germline, CDR1 is SGHRS, CDR2 YFSETQ. This CDR3 is built from 16 residues. V was shortened by 0 bases and J by 2 bases, with 15 bases between the two germline ends. Here the CDR3 reads CASSLGRALWAYEQYF. The CDR3 DNA reads as TGCGCCAGCAGCTTGGGCAGGGCCCTTTGGGCCTACGAGCAGTACTTC.

This chain joins TRBV7-9 and TRBJ2-1, with D perhaps TRBD2 (6 bases). The germline V gene encodes CDR1 SEHNR and CDR2 FQNEAQ (reference sequence). V was trimmed by 6 bases and J by 7 bases, leaving 16 bases between them. The CDR3 runs to 14 residues. The CDR3 sequence: CASRSAGRYNEQFF. DNA for the CDR3: TGTGCCAGCAGATCCGCGGGGAGGTATAATGAGCAGTTCTTC. The full variable domain, rest sourced from reference TRBV7-9 and TRBJ2-1, is DTGVSQNPRHKITKRGQNVTFRCDPISEHNRLYWYRQTLGQGPEFLTYFQNEAQLEKSRLLSDRFSAERPKGSFSTLEIQRTEQGDSAMYLCASRSAGRYNEQFFGPGTRLTVL.

The rearrangement joins TRBV7-3 to TRBJ2-7, with TRBD2 matching 7 bases. CDR1 and CDR2 from the germline V gene are SGHTA and FQGTGA. This CDR3 spans 15 amino acids. V lost 2 bases, J lost 1 base, and 5 bases stayed unmatched. The CDR3 region has the DNA TGTGCCAGCAGCTTAGCTCTAGCGGCATCCTACGAGCAGTACTTC. Translated: CASSLALAASYEQYF.

The chain is built from TRBV5-1 and TRBJ2-7; TRBD1 matches at 8 bases. Trimming removed 1 base from V and 0 bases from J; junction bases left unmatched: 6. CDR1 is SGHRS, CDR2 YFSETQ, per germline. The CDR3 consists of 16 residues. CDR3 DNA sequence: TGCGCCAGCAGCTTGAGTCGGACAGGGTACTCCTACGAGCAGTACTTC. Its translation: CASSLSRTGYSYEQYF.

In its sample, this clone was seen a few times. This chain uses TRBV30 with TRBJ1-4; D is perhaps TRBD1 (5 bases). Looked up from germline, CDR1 is GTSNPN and CDR2 is SVGIG (reference sequence). The CDR3 covers 13 residues. The V and J ends lost 8 bases and 5 bases respectively, with 15 bases between them. Here the CDR3 DNA reads TGTGCCCACCGGCAGGGCTCAAATGAAAAACTGTTTTTT. It translates to CAHRQGSNEKLFF.

This clone was seen just once. The chain recombines TRBV19 with TRBJ2-2; TRBD2 matches 11 bases. After removal of 8 bases from V and 1 base from J, the junction contained 3 bases not matched to a gene. CDR1 is LNHDA and CDR2 is SQIVND in the germline V gene (reference sequence). The CDR3 runs to 15 residues. The CDR3 sequence is CASLLAGGNTGELFF. The CDR3, as DNA: TGTGCCAGTTTGCTAGCGGGAGGGAACACCGGGGAGCTGTTTTTT.

The chain carries TRBV3-1 (or the pseudogene TRBV3-2) and TRBJ1-6; TRBD1 aligns across 7 bases. The germline V gene has CDR1 LGHDT and CDR2 YNNKEL (reference sequence). The CDR3 length is 16 residues. Losses at the gene ends were 5 bases for V and 9 bases for J; bases not matched to a gene: 13. The CDR3 sequence: CASSFGTAGLGSPLHF. In DNA, the CDR3 is TGTGCCAGCAGCTTTGGGACAGCCGGCCTTGGTTCACCCCTCCACTTT.

The genes are TRBV3-1 (or the pseudogene TRBV3-2) and TRBJ1-5; no clear D gene. The CDR3 extends over 16 amino acids. The germline V gene has CDR1 LGHDT and CDR2 YNNKEL (reference sequence). Between the trimmed V and J ends, which lost 4 bases and 0 bases, there was a span of 13 bases. CDR3 DNA sequence: TGTGCCAGCAGCCCCCGTTTGCCGGGTAGCAATCAGCCCCAGCATTTT. Translating gives CASSPRLPGSNQPQHF.

The chain links TRBV7-7 to TRBJ1-4, with no clear D. Trimming removed 3 bases from V and 6 bases from J, with 14 bases in between. The CDR3 contains 15 residues. Germline V gene data show CDR1 as SSHAT and CDR2 as FNYEAQ (reference sequence). The CDR3, as DNA: TGTGCCAGCAGCTTGCTGACACCACCAGATGAAAAACTGTTTTTT. Amino acids: CASSLLTPPDEKLFF.

The chain links TRBV7-2 to TRBJ2-2; D may be TRBD2 (6 bases). CDR3 length: 16 residues. Per germline, CDR1 SGHTA and CDR2 FQGNSA. V shed 2 bases and J shed 4 bases, with 14 bases lying between them. CDR3 residues: CASSLRAGLGTGELFF. CDR3 nucleotides: TGTGCCAGCAGCTTACGTGCGGGATTAGGCACCGGGGAGCTGTTTTTT.